This is a list of T cell receptor beta chains from one sample in a study of T cell repertoires in cytomegalovirus infection. TCRdb re-derived calls from the reads in MiXCR, one entry per CDR3 protein. Of approximately 50,000 distinct CDR3 sequences listed, roughly a fifth are singletons. No cognate antigen is known for these TCRs. Sequencing was performed on CD8+ T cells from cultured PBMCs, taken from culture after CMV antigen stimulation. These receptors all stem from a human donor in good health (CMV status not recorded). Some clones in this sample may be carry-over from other donors' samples. The CDR3 runs from the conserved cysteine through the conserved F or W. Each record gives: J gene, clone size, D gene, V gene, CDR3 DNA, CDR3 protein. D genes are given only for firm matches. Some rows mark clone size as missing; the rest say once, few, many or name a class of expanded clone.

>TRBJ1-1|NA|NA|TRBV11-3
TGTGCCAGCAGCTTAGATTACGACAGGGAAGCTTTCTTT
CASSLDYDREAFF
>TRBJ2-5|many|NA|TRBV9
TGTGCCAGCAGCGTTTGGGATTCGGAGACCCAGTACTTC
CASSVWDSETQYF
>TRBJ2-3|few|NA|TRBV6-2/TRBV6-3
TGTGCCAGCAGTTACCCGGATACGCAGTATTTT
CASSYPDTQYF
>TRBJ2-7|NA|NA|TRBV10-3
TGTGCCATCAGTGAGCTGTCTAGCGCTACCTACGAGCAGTACTTC
CAISELSSATYEQYF
>TRBJ1-1|NA|NA|TRBV7-6
TGTGCCAGCAACCTTGGAGGGCTGAACACTGAAGCTTTCTTT
CASNLGGLNTEAFF
>TRBJ2-7|NA|TRBD1|TRBV9
TGTGCCAGCAGCCCCTGGGACAGGGGGTTGTCGGGCGAGCAGTACTTC
CASSPWDRGLSGEQYF
>TRBJ2-1|many|TRBD2|TRBV7-2
TGTGCCAGCAGCCCATTTGTGGGACTAGCGGGACAGAATGAGCAGTTCTTC
CASSPFVGLAGQNEQFF
>TRBJ2-7|few|NA|TRBV7-8
TGTGCCAGCGGGAACAGGGAGTTCGAGCAGTACTTC
CASGNREFEQYF
>TRBJ2-7|few|NA|TRBV4-2
TGTGCCAGCAGCCAAGCAGTGAGTAGCTCCTACGAGCAGTACTTC
CASSQAVSSSYEQYF
>TRBJ2-2|NA|NA|TRBV7-2
TGTGCCAGCAGCTTGGGTTTTAGGCTGTACAACACCGGGGAGCTGTTTTTT
CASSLGFRLYNTGELFF
>TRBJ2-1|few|TRBD2|TRBV13
TGTGCCAGCAGCCCTTGGCTAGCGGGAGGGCCCGGGAATGAGCAGTTCTTC
CASSPWLAGGPGNEQFF
>TRBJ1-1|few|NA|TRBV19
TGTGCCAGTAGTATAGATCGAGGGGTGAACACTGAAGCTTTCTTT
CASSIDRGVNTEAFF
>TRBJ2-1|NA|NA|TRBV27
TGTGCCAGCATCCGGAGGGGGGCTTATAATGAGCAGTTCTTC
CASIRRGAYNEQFF
>TRBJ2-7|few|NA|TRBV28
TGTGCCAGCAGTAGCCGCTTGGGGAAAGACGAGCAGTACTTC
CASSSRLGKDEQYF
>TRBJ2-5|once|TRBD1|TRBV12-5
TGTGCTAGTGGTAACAGCCTTACAGGGGACGAAGAGACCCAGTACTTC
CASGNSLTGDEETQYF
>TRBJ2-3|NA|NA|TRBV12-3/TRBV12-4
TGTGCCAGCAGTTTAGGGGGGCTCGGCACAGATACGCAGTATTTT
CASSLGGLGTDTQYF
>TRBJ2-3|NA|TRBD2|TRBV7-8
TGTGCCAGCAGCTTAGATGGCGGGAGGGCCATTTCGGATACGCAGTATTTT
CASSLDGGRAISDTQYF
>TRBJ2-2|few|NA|TRBV12-3/TRBV12-4
TGTGCCAGCAGCTGGACCCAAAACACCGGGGAGCTGTTTTTT
CASSWTQNTGELFF
>TRBJ2-7|few|NA|TRBV27
TGTGCCAGCAGTCTAACAGGGGGGGAGGACGAGCAGTACTTC
CASSLTGGEDEQYF
>TRBJ2-6|few|NA|TRBV6-2/TRBV6-3
TGTGCCAGTTACGATCTACAGGACTCTGGGGCCAACGTCCTGACTTTC
CASYDLQDSGANVLTF
>TRBJ2-3|many|NA|TRBV7-9
TGTGCCAGCAGCCACGGGGGATTCACAGATACGCAGTATTTT
CASSHGGFTDTQYF
>TRBJ1-1|NA|NA|TRBV19
TGTGCCAGTAGGGTATCGGGTTCGCACACTGAAGCTTTCTTT
CASRVSGSHTEAFF
>TRBJ1-2|NA|NA|TRBV11-2
TGTGCCAGCAGCTTAAGTCAGGGCCACTACTATGGCTACACCTTC
CASSLSQGHYYGYTF
>TRBJ2-2|NA|TRBD1|TRBV19
TGTGCCAGTAGTATTCACAGGGGGTACACCGGGGAGCTGTTTTTT
CASSIHRGYTGELFF
>TRBJ1-2|NA|NA|TRBV7-9
TGTGCCAGCAGCTTAAATAACTATGGCTACACCTTC
CASSLNNYGYTF
>TRBJ1-2|NA|NA|TRBV10-3
TGTGCCATCAGCCAACAACAGGGTAACCACTATGGCTACACCTTC
CAISQQQGNHYGYTF
>TRBJ2-2|NA|NA|TRBV27
TGTGCCAGCAGTTTATCGCAAGCCGGGGAGCTGTTTTTT
CASSLSQAGELFF
>TRBJ1-1|few|NA|TRBV7-9
TGTGCCAGCAGCTCAATCCTGGATCAGGGGCTCACTGAAGCTTTCTTT
CASSSILDQGLTEAFF
>TRBJ2-1|few|NA|TRBV7-9
TGTGCCAGCAGCTCCGGGGCAGCCTCCTACAATGAGCAGTTCTTC
CASSSGAASYNEQFF
>TRBJ2-1|few|NA|TRBV19
TGTGCCAGTAGTATAGCGGGGAGCTCCTACAATGAGCAGTTCTTC
CASSIAGSSYNEQFF
>TRBJ2-1|NA|NA|TRBV24-1
TGTGCCACCAGTGAAAACAATGAGCAGTTCTTC
CATSENNEQFF
>TRBJ2-2|few|NA|TRBV28
TGTGCCAGCAGTTGGGGCCCTCCGAACACCGGGGAGCTGTTTTTT
CASSWGPPNTGELFF
>TRBJ1-1|NA|NA|TRBV6-5
TGTGCCAGCAGTTACAATGAGGGATCAATGATGAACACTGAAGCTTTCTTT
CASSYNEGSMMNTEAFF
>TRBJ1-4|NA|NA|TRBV7-8
TGTGCCAGCAGCCCCCCAGGGAGGCCTAATGAAAAACTGTTTTTT
CASSPPGRPNEKLFF
>TRBJ1-1|few|NA|TRBV28
TGTGCCAGCAGTTTGTGGGAGACTGAAGCTTTCTTT
CASSLWETEAFF
>TRBJ1-2|NA|NA|TRBV9
TGTGCCAGCAGCGCCGTAACAGGGTATGGCTACACCTTC
CASSAVTGYGYTF
>TRBJ1-1|few|NA|TRBV2
TGTGCCAGCACCCGGGTTGGTGAAGCTTTCTTT
CASTRVGEAFF
>TRBJ2-7|NA|NA|TRBV4-1
TGCGCCAGCAGCTCAGGGGGGTCAGGAGAGCAGTACTTC
CASSSGGSGEQYF
>TRBJ2-1|NA|NA|TRBV7-4
TGTGCCAGCAGCTTCCCCAATGAGCAGTTCTTC
CASSFPNEQFF
>TRBJ2-1|NA|NA|TRBV7-8
TGTGCCAGCAGCTTAGGTACTGATGAGCAGTTCTTC
CASSLGTDEQFF
>TRBJ2-2|many|TRBD1|TRBV7-2
TGTGCCTGCGACGGGACAGGCTTCGTCGGGGAGCTGTTTTTT
CACDGTGFVGELFF
>TRBJ2-1|NA|NA|TRBV2
TGTGCCAGCAGTGAATGTCGAGGGTGTGAGCAGTTCTTC
CASSECRGCEQFF
>TRBJ2-7|few|NA|TRBV20-1
TGCAGTGCTAGACCGTGGGACACTTCCTACGAGCAGTACTTC
CSARPWDTSYEQYF
>TRBJ2-1|NA|NA|TRBV6-2/TRBV6-3
TGTGCCAGCAGTATCACAGTTTACAATGAGCAGTTCTTC
CASSITVYNEQFF
>TRBJ1-2|few|NA|TRBV11-2
TGTGCCAGCAGCTTAGGGGCCAATGGCTACACCTTC
CASSLGANGYTF
>TRBJ2-7|NA|TRBD2|TRBV19
TGTGCCAGTGCGTTGGGACTAGCGGCCTACGAGCAGTACTTC
CASALGLAAYEQYF
>TRBJ2-3|NA|NA|TRBV12-3/TRBV12-4
TGTGCCAGCAGTTTGAAGGCCAGCACAGATACGCAGTATTTT
CASSLKASTDTQYF
>TRBJ1-4|NA|NA|TRBV12-3/TRBV12-4
TGTGCCAGCTGTTTCGTCACTAATGAAAAACTGTTTTTT
CASCFVTNEKLFF
>TRBJ2-7|NA|NA|TRBV29-1
TGCAGCGTTGAAGAACTGACCTCCTACGAGCAGTACTTC
CSVEELTSYEQYF
>TRBJ1-1|NA|TRBD1|TRBV7-2
TGTGCCAGCAGCTTATCCGGGACAGGGACGTACACTGAAGCTTTCTTT
CASSLSGTGTYTEAFF
>TRBJ1-1|few|NA|TRBV4-3
TGCGCCAGCAGCCAAGATTTGGGTCTGGCTGAAGCTTTCTTT
CASSQDLGLAEAFF
>TRBJ2-5|few|TRBD2|TRBV6-5
TGTGCCAGCAGTGAATGGAGACTAGCGGGACAAGAGACCCAGTACTTC
CASSEWRLAGQETQYF
>TRBJ2-1|NA|NA|TRBV7-2
TGTGCCAGCACGGGCCAGCGGCAGTTCTTC
CASTGQRQFF
>TRBJ2-6|NA|NA|TRBV7-2
TGTGCCAGCAGCACCATACAGAGCTCTGGGGCCAACGTCCTGGCTTTC
CASSTIQSSGANVLAF
>TRBJ2-1|NA|TRBD1|TRBV10-3
TGTGCCACCTCTACAGGGGGTTACAATGAGCAGTTCTTC
CATSTGGYNEQFF
>TRBJ1-1|NA|NA|TRBV19
TGTGCCAGTAGTCTCCCCGGGACAAGGAACACTGAAGCTTTCTTT
CASSLPGTRNTEAFF
>TRBJ2-7|NA|NA|TRBV27
TGTGCCAGCAGTTTTTGGGGACGAGGTCAGGGCCATAGATCCTACGAGCAGTACTTC
CASSFWGRGQGHRSYEQYF
>TRBJ1-1|NA|NA|TRBV7-6
TGTGCCAGCAGCTTAAATGAAGCTTTCTTT
CASSLNEAFF
>TRBJ2-2|few|TRBD2|TRBV9
TGTGCCAGCAGCGTAGTCGGCGGGGGGGCCGCCAGGGAGCTGTTTTTT
CASSVVGGGAARELFF
>TRBJ2-1|few|TRBD2|TRBV7-2
TGTGCCAGCAGCCCCGGGACTAGCGGATACTACAATGAGCAGTTCTTC
CASSPGTSGYYNEQFF